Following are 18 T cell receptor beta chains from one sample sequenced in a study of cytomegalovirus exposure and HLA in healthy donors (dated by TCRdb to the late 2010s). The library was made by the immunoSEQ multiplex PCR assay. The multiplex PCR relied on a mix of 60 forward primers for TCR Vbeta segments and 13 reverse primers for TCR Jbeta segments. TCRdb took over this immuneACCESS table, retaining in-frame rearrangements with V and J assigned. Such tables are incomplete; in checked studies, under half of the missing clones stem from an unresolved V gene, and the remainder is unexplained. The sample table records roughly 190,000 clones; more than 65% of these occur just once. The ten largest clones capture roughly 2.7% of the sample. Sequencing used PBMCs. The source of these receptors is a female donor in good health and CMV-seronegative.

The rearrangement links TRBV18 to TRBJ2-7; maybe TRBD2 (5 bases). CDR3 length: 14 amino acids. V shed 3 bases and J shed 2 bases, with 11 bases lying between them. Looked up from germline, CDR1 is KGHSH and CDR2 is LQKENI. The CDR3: CASSPAGDAYEQYF. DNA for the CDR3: TGTGCCAGCTCACCCGCCGGGGATGCCTACGAGCAGTACTTC.

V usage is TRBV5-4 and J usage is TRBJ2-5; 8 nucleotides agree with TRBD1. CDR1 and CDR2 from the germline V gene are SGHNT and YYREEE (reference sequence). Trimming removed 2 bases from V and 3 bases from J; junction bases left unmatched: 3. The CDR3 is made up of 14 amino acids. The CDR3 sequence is CASSFPTGEETQYF. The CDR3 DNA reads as TGTGCCAGCAGCTTTCCGACAGGGGAAGAGACCCAGTACTTC.

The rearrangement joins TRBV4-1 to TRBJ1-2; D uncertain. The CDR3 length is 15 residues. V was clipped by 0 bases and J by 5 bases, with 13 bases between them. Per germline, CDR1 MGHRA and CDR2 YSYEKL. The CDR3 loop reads CASSQDESGSYGYTF. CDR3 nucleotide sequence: TGCGCCAGCAGCCAAGATGAGTCAGGATCTTATGGCTACACCTTC.

CDR3 in amino acids: CASTIRGQIYEQYF. The DNA of the CDR3 is TGTGCCAGCACTATAAGAGGGCAGATATACGAGCAGTACTTC. V gene TRBV6-1 combines with J gene TRBJ2-7, with D possibly TRBD2 on 5 matching bases. The CDR3 runs to 14 residues. The germline V and J ends were trimmed by 7 bases and 4 bases, with 17 bases remaining between them. Germline assignment: CDR1 MNHNS and CDR2 SASEGT.

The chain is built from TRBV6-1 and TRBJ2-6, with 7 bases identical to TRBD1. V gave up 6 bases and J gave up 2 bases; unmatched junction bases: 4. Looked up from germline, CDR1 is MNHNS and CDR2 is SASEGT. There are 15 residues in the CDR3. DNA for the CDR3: TGTGCCAGCAGCGAACAGGGGACTGGGGCCAACGTCCTGACTTTC. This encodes CASSEQGTGANVLTF.

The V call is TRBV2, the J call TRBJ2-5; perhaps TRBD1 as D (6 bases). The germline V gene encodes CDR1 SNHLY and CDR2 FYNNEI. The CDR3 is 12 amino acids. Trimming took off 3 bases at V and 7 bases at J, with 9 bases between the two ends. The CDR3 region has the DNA TGTGCCAGCAGTGAGGCCAGGGGGACCCAGTACTTC. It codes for CASSEARGTQYF.

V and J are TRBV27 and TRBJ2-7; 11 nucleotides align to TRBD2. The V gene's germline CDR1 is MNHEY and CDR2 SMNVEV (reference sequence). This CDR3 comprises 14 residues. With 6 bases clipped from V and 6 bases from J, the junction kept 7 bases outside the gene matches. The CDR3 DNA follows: TGTGCCAGCAGGAGAGTAGCGGGGGGGTCCGAGCAGTACTTC. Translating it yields CASRRVAGGSEQYF.

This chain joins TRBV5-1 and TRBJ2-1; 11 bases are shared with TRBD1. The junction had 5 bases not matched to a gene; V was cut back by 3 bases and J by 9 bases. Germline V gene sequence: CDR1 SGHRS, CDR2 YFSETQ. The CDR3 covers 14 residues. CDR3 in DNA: TGCGCCAGCAGCTCCTGGACAGGGGGCGGTGAGCAGTTCTTC. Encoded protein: CASSSWTGGGEQFF. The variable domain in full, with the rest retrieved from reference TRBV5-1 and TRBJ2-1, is KAGVTQTPRYLIKTRGQQVTLSCSPISGHRSVSWYQQTPGQGLQFLFEYFSETQRNKGNFPGRFSGRQFSNSRSEMNVSTLELGDSALYLCASSSWTGGGEQFFGPGTRLTVL.

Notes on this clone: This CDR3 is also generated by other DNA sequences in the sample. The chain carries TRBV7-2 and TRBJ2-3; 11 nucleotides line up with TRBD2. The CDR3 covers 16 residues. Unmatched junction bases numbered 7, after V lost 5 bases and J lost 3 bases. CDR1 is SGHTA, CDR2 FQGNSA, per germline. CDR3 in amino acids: CASSLSGRAGTDTQYF. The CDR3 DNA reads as TGTGCCAGCAGCCTTAGCGGGAGGGCCGGGACAGATACGCAGTATTTT.

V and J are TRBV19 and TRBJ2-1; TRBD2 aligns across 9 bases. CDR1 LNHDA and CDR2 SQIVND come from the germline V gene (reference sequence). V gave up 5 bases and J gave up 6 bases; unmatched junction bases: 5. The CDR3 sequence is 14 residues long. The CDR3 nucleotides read TGTGCCAGTAGTCCGGGACTAGCAAGCAATGAGCAGTTCTTC. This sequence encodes CASSPGLASNEQFF. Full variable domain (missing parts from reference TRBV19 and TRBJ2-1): DGGITQSPKYLFRKEGQNVTLSCEQNLNHDAMYWYRQDPGQGLRLIYYSQIVNDFQKGDIAEGYSVSREKKESFPLTVTSAQKNPTAFYLCASSPGLASNEQFFGPGTRLTVL.

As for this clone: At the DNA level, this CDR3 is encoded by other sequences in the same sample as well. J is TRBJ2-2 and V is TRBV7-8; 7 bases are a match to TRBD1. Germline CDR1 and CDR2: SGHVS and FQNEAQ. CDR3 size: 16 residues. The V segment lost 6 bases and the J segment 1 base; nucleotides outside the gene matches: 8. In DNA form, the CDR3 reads TGTGCCAGCAGTTCCCAAAGACAGGGGAACACCGGGGAGCTGTTTTTT. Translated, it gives CASSSQRQGNTGELFF.

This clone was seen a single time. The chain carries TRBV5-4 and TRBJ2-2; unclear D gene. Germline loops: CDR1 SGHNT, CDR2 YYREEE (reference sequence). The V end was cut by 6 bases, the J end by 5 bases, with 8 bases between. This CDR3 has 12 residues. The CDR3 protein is CASINLTGELFF. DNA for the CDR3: TGTGCCAGCATCAATCTAACCGGGGAGCTGTTTTTT.

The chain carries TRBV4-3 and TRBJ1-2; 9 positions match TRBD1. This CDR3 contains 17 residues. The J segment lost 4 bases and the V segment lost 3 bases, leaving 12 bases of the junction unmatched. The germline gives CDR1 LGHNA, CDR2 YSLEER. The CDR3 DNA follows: TGCGCCAGCAGCCACACCCGGGACAGGGCCAACTTCTATGGCTACACCTTC. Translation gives CASSHTRDRANFYGYTF.

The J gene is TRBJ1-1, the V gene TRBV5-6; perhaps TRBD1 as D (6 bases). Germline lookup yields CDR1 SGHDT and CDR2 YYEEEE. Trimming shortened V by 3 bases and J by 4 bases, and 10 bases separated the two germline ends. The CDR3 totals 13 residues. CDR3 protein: CASSWRGGTEAFF. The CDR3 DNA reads TGTGCCAGCAGCTGGAGGGGGGGCACTGAAGCTTTCTTT. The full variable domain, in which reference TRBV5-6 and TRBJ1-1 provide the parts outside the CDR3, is DAGVTQSPTHLIKTRGQQVTLRCSPKSGHDTVSWYQQALGQGPQFIFQYYEEEERQRGNFPDRFSGHQFPNYSSELNVNALLLGDSALYLCASSWRGGTEAFFGQGTRLTVV.

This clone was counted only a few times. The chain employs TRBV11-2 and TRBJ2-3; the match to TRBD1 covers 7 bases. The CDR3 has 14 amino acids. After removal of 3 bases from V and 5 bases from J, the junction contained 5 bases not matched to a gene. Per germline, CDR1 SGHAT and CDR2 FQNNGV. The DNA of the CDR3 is TGTGCCAGCAGCTTGGGGACAGCGCTAGATACGCAGTATTTT. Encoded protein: CASSLGTALDTQYF.

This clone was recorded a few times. CDR3 amino acids: CASSVDQGLPYEQYF. CDR3 nucleotides: TGTGCCAGCAGTGTGGATCAGGGACTACCTTACGAGCAGTACTTC. The gene calls are TRBV2 and TRBJ2-7, with TRBD2 identical over 7 bases. V was pared by 4 bases and J by 4 bases, with 10 bases of the junction left unmatched. Germline V lookup: CDR1 SNHLY, CDR2 FYNNEI. CDR3 size: 15 residues. The entire variable domain, with the rest obtained from reference TRBV2 and TRBJ2-7, is as follows: EPEVTQTPSHQVTQMGQEVILRCVPISNHLYFYWYRQILGQKVEFLVSFYNNEISEKSEIFDDQFSVERPDGSNFTLKIRSTKLEDSAMYFCASSVDQGLPYEQYFGPGTRLTVT.

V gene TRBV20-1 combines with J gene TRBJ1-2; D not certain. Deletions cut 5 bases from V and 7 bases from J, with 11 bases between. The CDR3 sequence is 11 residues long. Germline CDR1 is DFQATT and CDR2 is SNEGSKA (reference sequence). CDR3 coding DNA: TGCAGTGCTGCATCGAGGGCTGGCTACACCTTC. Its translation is CSAASRAGYTF.

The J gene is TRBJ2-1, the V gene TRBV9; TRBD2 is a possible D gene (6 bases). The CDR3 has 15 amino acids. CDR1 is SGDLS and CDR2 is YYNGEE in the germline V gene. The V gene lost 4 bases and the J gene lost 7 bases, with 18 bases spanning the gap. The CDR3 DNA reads TGTGCCAGCAGCAAGTGGGGGGACCCCTCAAATGAGCAGTTCTTC. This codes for CASSKWGDPSNEQFF.